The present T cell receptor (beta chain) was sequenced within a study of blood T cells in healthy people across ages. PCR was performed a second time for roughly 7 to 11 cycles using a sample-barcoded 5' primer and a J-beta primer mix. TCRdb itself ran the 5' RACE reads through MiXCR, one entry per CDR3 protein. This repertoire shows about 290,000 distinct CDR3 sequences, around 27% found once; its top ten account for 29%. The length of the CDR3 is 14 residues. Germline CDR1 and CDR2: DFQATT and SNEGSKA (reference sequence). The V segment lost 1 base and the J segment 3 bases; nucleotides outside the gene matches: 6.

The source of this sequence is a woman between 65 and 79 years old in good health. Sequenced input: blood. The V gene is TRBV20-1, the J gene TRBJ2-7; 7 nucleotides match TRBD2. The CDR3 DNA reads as TGCAGTGCTAGAGTACTAGCGTCTATCTACGAGCAGTACTTC. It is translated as CSARVLASIYEQYF.